These 6 T cell receptor beta chains were all obtained from the same sample, sequenced in a study of T cell changes during pregnancy in multiple sclerosis. Method: immunoSEQ multiplex PCR; TCRdb's copy keeps in-frame clones and lacks some. The sample has fewer than 90,000 clones; 90% to 95% are singletons. The specimen comprised peripheral blood, sampled in the first trimester of pregnancy. These receptors all come from a female donor with multiple sclerosis, enrolled in a pregnancy study.

This sequence joins TRBV12-5 and TRBJ2-3; possible D gene TRBD2, 6 bases. This CDR3 spans 13 amino acids. Germline V gene lookup returns CDR1 LGHNT and CDR2 FRNRAP. Trimming removed 8 bases from V and 1 base from J, with 10 bases in between. This CDR3 is CASRTGGTDTQYF. The CDR3 coding sequence is TGTGCTAGTAGGACGGGGGGCACAGATACGCAGTATTTT.

The V gene is TRBV7-8, the J gene TRBJ2-7; D unclear. Trimming took off 2 bases at V and 2 bases at J, with 16 bases between the two ends. Per the germline V gene, CDR1 is SGHVS and CDR2 is FQNEAQ. This CDR3 contains 16 residues. The CDR3 region has the DNA TGTGCCAGCAGCTTACCGCGGAACGATCATACCTACGAGCAGTACTTC. This sequence encodes CASSLPRNDHTYEQYF.

The V call is TRBV2, the J call TRBJ1-4; D perhaps matches TRBD1 (5 bases). This CDR3 spans 13 amino acids. Trimming left V 11 bases short and J 6 bases short, with 16 bases between. In germline, CDR1 is SNHLY, CDR2 FYNNEI. CDR3 loop: CARSEEGYEKLFF. CDR3 coding DNA: TGTGCCCGCTCAGAGGAGGGGTATGAAAAACTGTTTTTT.

This sequence joins TRBV27 and TRBJ2-5; D may be TRBD2 (7 bases). The germline V and J ends were trimmed by 7 bases and 0 bases, with 15 bases remaining between them. The CDR3 is made up of 15 amino acids. Germline CDR1 reads MNHEY; CDR2 reads SMNVEV (reference sequence). The CDR3 sequence: CASMGRGAYQETQYF. CDR3 nucleotides: TGTGCCAGCATGGGACGGGGGGCGTACCAAGAGACCCAGTACTTC.

V usage is TRBV30 and J usage is TRBJ2-7; D possibly corresponds to TRBD1 (5 bases). V was cut by 0 bases and J by 5 bases, with 8 bases left in between. The CDR3 covers 12 residues. CDR1 GTSNPN and CDR2 SVGIG come from the germline V gene (reference sequence). CDR3 sequence: CAWSVRVHEQYF. Here the CDR3 DNA reads TGTGCCTGGAGTGTCAGGGTCCACGAGCAGTACTTC.

The chain is built from TRBV30 and TRBJ2-3; D may be TRBD2 (6 bases). The CDR3 consists of 13 residues. CDR1 GTSNPN and CDR2 SVGIG come from the germline V gene (reference sequence). The V end was cut by 8 bases, the J end by 3 bases, with 15 bases between. CDR3 bases: TGTGCCGGGACTGCCGGGTCTACAGATACGCAGTATTTT. This sequence encodes CAGTAGSTDTQYF.